The 19 T cell receptor beta chains in this list originate from one sample, sequenced in a study of blood T cell repertoires in COVID-19. Assay used: immunoSEQ multiplex PCR; TCRdb lists only in-frame clones, some missing. The sample comprises 250,000 or so clones, approximately 86% of which are singletons, and just over 2.5% rests with the top ten. Sequenced: PBMCs or T cells enriched from blood (not recorded which). These receptor sequences come from a woman aged 30 to 39 with acute COVID-19.

This clone was observed a handful of times. In DNA, the CDR3 is TGTGCCACCTATAGGGGTTATAGCAATCAGCCCCAGCATTTT. It codes for CATYRGYSNQPQHF. This chain uses TRBV6-5 with TRBJ1-5; D may be TRBD1 (5 bases). Trimming stripped 10 bases from V and 0 bases from J, with 13 bases between. Germline values: CDR1 MNHEY, CDR2 SVGAGI. The CDR3 is 14 amino acids.

The genes are TRBV30 and TRBJ2-5, with D uncertain. The CDR3 totals 10 residues. The V end lost 8 bases, the J end lost 4 bases, and 8 bases lay between the germline ends. Looked up from germline, CDR1 is GTSNPN and CDR2 is SVGIG (reference sequence). The CDR3 DNA sequence: TGTGCCACCTATTTAGAGACCCAGTACTTC. It codes for CATYLETQYF.

The chain is built from TRBV7-9 and TRBJ2-1, with D maybe TRBD1 (6 bases). V lost 4 bases and J lost 5, with 18 bases in between. Germline V gives CDR1 SEHNR, CDR2 FQNEAQ (reference sequence). There are 16 residues in the CDR3. CDR3 sequence: CASSSPTGNADNEQFF. CDR3 DNA: TGTGCCAGCAGCTCACCGACAGGCAATGCTGACAATGAGCAGTTCTTC.

The chain is built from TRBV5-5 and TRBJ2-7; D possibly corresponds to TRBD1 (6 bases). From germline, CDR1 is SGHKS and CDR2 YYEKEE (reference sequence). V was pared by 0 bases and J by 2 bases, with 15 bases between. CDR3 length: 16 amino acids. The CDR3 nucleotides read TGTGCCAGCAGCTTGGCTGCAGACAGGAATCCCTACGAGCAGTACTTC. As protein: CASSLAADRNPYEQYF.

This rearrangement joins TRBV5-1 to TRBJ1-4; 10 bases line up with TRBD1. This CDR3 has 15 residues. V dropped 1 base and J dropped 9; count of bases not matched to a gene: 6. Germline CDR1 reads SGHRS; CDR2 reads YFSETQ. CDR3: CASSLPGTGVQKLFF. The CDR3 nucleotides read TGCGCCAGCAGCTTGCCCGGGACAGGGGTCCAAAAACTGTTTTTT.

CDR3 sequence (DNA): TGCGCCAGCACCCCCGTAGGGGACAGGGACCCCTACGAGCAGTACTTC. This translates into CASTPVGDRDPYEQYF. The rearrangement joins TRBV5-1 to TRBJ2-7; 9 bases are a match to TRBD1. Germline CDR1 SGHRS, CDR2 YFSETQ. The CDR3 has 16 residues. With 6 bases clipped from V and 2 bases from J, the junction kept 12 bases outside the gene matches.

The chain joins TRBV7-9 to TRBJ2-1; 10 nucleotides match TRBD2. Trimming removed 3 bases from V and 8 bases from J; junction bases left unmatched: 10. Germline CDR1 reads SEHNR; CDR2 reads FQNEAQ (reference sequence). The length of the CDR3 is 16 residues. CDR3 amino acids: CASSFGASGRGYEQFF. The CDR3 bases are TGTGCCAGCAGCTTTGGGGCTAGCGGGAGAGGGTATGAGCAGTTCTTC.

V gene TRBV7-8 combines with J gene TRBJ1-1, with TRBD1 matching over 8 bases. Germline lookup yields CDR1 SGHVS and CDR2 FQNEAQ. The V and J ends lost 4 bases and 6 bases, in that order; junction bases with no gene match: 4. This CDR3 spans 13 amino acids. CDR3 in amino acids: CASSSGGDAEAFF. CDR3 nucleotide sequence: TGTGCCAGCAGCTCAGGGGGCGACGCTGAAGCTTTCTTT.

Here the CDR3 reads CASSSRSEAFF. CDR3 DNA sequence: TGTGCCAGCAGCTCCCGGTCCGAAGCTTTCTTT. The chain uses TRBV13 and TRBJ1-1; D is unresolved. Trimming left V 4 bases short and J 8 bases short, with 8 bases between. The CDR3 is 11 amino acids. Germline lookup yields CDR1 PRHDT and CDR2 FYEKMQ (reference sequence).

The V and J genes are TRBV7-9 and TRBJ2-3; 7 bases match TRBD2. Per germline, CDR1 SEHNR and CDR2 FQNEAQ (reference sequence). The CDR3 runs to 17 residues. J was trimmed by 2 bases and V by 0 bases; bases with no gene match: 8. Here the CDR3 DNA reads TGTGCCAGCAGCTTAGCGAAAGCGGGGATTCCCACAGATACGCAGTATTTT. Protein: CASSLAKAGIPTDTQYF.

The chain's CDR3 is CASSPQVEGTDTQYF. CDR3 in DNA: TGTGCCAGCTCACCACAGGTGGAGGGCACAGATACGCAGTATTTT. This chain uses TRBV18 with TRBJ2-3; possibly TRBD2 for D (5 bases). Germline assignment: CDR1 KGHSH and CDR2 LQKENI. This CDR3 is built from 15 residues. The germline V and J ends were trimmed by 1 base and 1 base, with 9 bases remaining between them.

The J gene is TRBJ2-7, the V gene TRBV13, with D perhaps TRBD1 (6 bases). Trimming removed 4 bases from V and 3 bases from J, with 13 bases in between. This CDR3 spans 14 amino acids. CDR1 and CDR2 from the germline V gene are PRHDT and FYEKMQ (reference sequence). In DNA form, the CDR3 reads TGTGCCAGCAGCTCGGCGACAGGAGACTACGAGCAGTACTTC. As protein: CASSSATGDYEQYF. The full variable domain, with the rest looked up from reference TRBV13 and TRBJ2-7, is AAGVIQSPRHLIKEKRETATLKCYPIPRHDTVYWYQQGPGQDPQFLISFYEKMQSDKGSIPDRFSAQQFSDYHSELNMSSLELGDSALYFCASSSATGDYEQYFGPGTRLTVT.

The chain uses TRBV6-5 and TRBJ2-7; D is unclear. The germline V and J ends were trimmed by 0 bases and 6 bases, with 9 bases remaining between them. The CDR3 spans 13 residues. Germline assignment: CDR1 MNHEY and CDR2 SVGAGI. CDR3 protein: CASSYSRLGEQYF. The CDR3 DNA follows: TGTGCCAGCAGTTACTCGAGGCTCGGCGAGCAGTACTTC.

The chain has TRBV5-6 and TRBJ2-5; 8 bases match TRBD2. Germline-derived CDR1 and CDR2 are SGHDT and YYEEEE. J was trimmed by 7 bases and V by 3 bases; bases with no gene match: 23. This CDR3 comprises 19 residues. As DNA, the CDR3 is TGTGCCAGCAGCTCTCTCGCGGGCCGGGGGGGACTGCGGGAGGTGACCCAGTACTTC. Amino acid sequence: CASSSLAGRGGLREVTQYF.

This clone was counted many times. V and J are TRBV6-1 and TRBJ2-7; weak D call: TRBD2 (5 bases). Germline-derived CDR1 and CDR2 are MNHNS and SASEGT. CDR3 length: 15 amino acids. Deletions cut 1 base from V and 6 bases from J, with 16 bases between. Written as DNA, the CDR3 is TGTGCCAGCAGTGAAGAAACCGGCGGGCGGGCCGAGCAGTACTTC. Its translation is CASSEETGGRAEQYF.

The chain carries TRBV4-1 and TRBJ2-3; D not certain. Trimming took off 0 bases at V and 2 bases at J, with 9 bases between the two ends. The CDR3 contains 15 residues. The germline V gene has CDR1 MGHRA and CDR2 YSYEKL. In nucleotides, the CDR3 is TGCGCCAGCAGCCAAGATGCGGTAGCCACAGATACGCAGTATTTT. Translated: CASSQDAVATDTQYF.

V and J are TRBV7-9 and TRBJ2-7, with D tentatively TRBD1 (6 bases). This CDR3 comprises 14 residues. Per germline, CDR1 SEHNR and CDR2 FQNEAQ (reference sequence). Trimming left V 7 bases short and J 3 bases short, with 16 bases between. The CDR3 reads CASMAIQGVYEQYF. DNA of the CDR3: TGTGCCAGCATGGCTATACAGGGAGTCTACGAGCAGTACTTC.

The chain has TRBV4-1 and TRBJ1-5, with D possibly matching TRBD1 (6 bases). Germline V gene data show CDR1 as MGHRA and CDR2 as YSYEKL. V lost 0 bases and J 2 bases, leaving 14 bases between the germline ends. This CDR3 region has 17 residues. The CDR3 is CASSQEGGLVGNQPQHF. The CDR3 nucleotides read TGCGCCAGCAGCCAAGAGGGGGGGCTAGTTGGCAATCAGCCCCAGCATTTT.

This chain connects TRBV5-5 to TRBJ2-7, with 9 bases aligning to TRBD2. This CDR3 contains 14 residues. The V gene end was trimmed by 5 bases and the J gene end by 3 bases; junction bases not matched to a gene: 6. Germline V gene sequence: CDR1 SGHKS, CDR2 YYEKEE (reference sequence). CDR3: CASSPGLAGYEQYF. CDR3 coding DNA: TGTGCCAGCAGTCCGGGACTAGCTGGCTACGAGCAGTACTTC. The variable domain in full, completed from reference TRBV5-5 and TRBJ2-7, reads DAGVTQSPTHLIKTRGQQVTLRCSPISGHKSVSWYQQVLGQGPQFIFQYYEKEERGRGNFPDRFSARQFPNYSSELNVNALLLGDSALYLCASSPGLAGYEQYFGPGTRLTVT.